This TCR beta chain originates from a study of T cell changes during pregnancy in multiple sclerosis. The CDR3 totals 12 residues. CDR1 is MNHEY, CDR2 SVGAGI, per germline. Between the trimmed V and J ends, which lost 7 bases and 5 bases, there was a span of 11 bases. Measured with immunoSEQ multiplex PCR; TCRdb has only the in-frame clones, and not every one. The top ten hold just under 0.75% of the sample, which has about 52,000 clones, approximately 92% seen once. This receptor was identified in a female donor with multiple sclerosis, enrolled in a pregnancy study. This chain connects TRBV6-5 to TRBJ2-5; the D gene is possibly TRBD1 (5 bases). The sequences come from CD4+ T cells from peripheral blood mononuclear cells, collected in the third trimester of pregnancy. CDR3 residues: CASTAGPETQYF. CDR3 in DNA: TGTGCCAGCACCGCAGGGCCGGAGACCCAGTACTTC.